The present entry profiles one T cell receptor (beta chain) with its context. This specimen belongs to a study of T cell changes during pregnancy in multiple sclerosis. The CDR3 extends over 15 amino acids. CDR1 is MGHRA, CDR2 YSYEKL, per germline. V lost 4 bases, J lost 7 bases, and 12 bases stayed unmatched. Using immunoSEQ multiplex PCR, the repertoire was profiled, and TCRdb retains in-frame clones only, with some absent. The data show tens of thousands of clones, about 90% seen once. The chain carries TRBV4-1 and TRBJ2-7; 8 bases map to TRBD1. The receptor's source is a female donor with multiple sclerosis, enrolled in a pregnancy study. Specimen: peripheral blood, collected before pregnancy. The CDR3 protein is CASSRPPGQGGEQYF. CDR3 bases: TGCGCCAGCAGCCGACCCCCCGGACAGGGCGGGGAGCAGTACTTC.